This T cell receptor (beta chain) was sequenced for a study of regulatory T cells in long-lasting Graves disease. Study outcomes and limitations: Persistent Graves' cases showed lower TCR diversity than newly diagnosed cases.

CDR1 is SGHKS and CDR2 is YYEKEE in the germline V gene (reference sequence). The V segment lost 2 bases and the J segment 6 bases; nucleotides outside the gene matches: 4. The CDR3 contains 15 residues. Time point denoted: persistent/refractory GD, antithyroid drugs over 5 years with positive TRAb. Preparation of the TCR library used RNA extracted from PBMCs. An endocrinology department in Xi'an, China, recruited the patients. This clonotype turned up a few times. Its specificity is unknown. Relying on iRepertoire HTBI primers and Arm-PCR of CDR3 regions, the team built TCR beta libraries. TCRdb itself ran the multiplex PCR reads through MiXCR, one entry per CDR3 protein. This table holds 400,000 to 500,000 distinct CDR3 sequences, 21% found once.

Sample: peripheral blood mononuclear cells (PBMCs), taken when the disease was refractory, from a patient treated with antithyroid drugs. This chain links TRBV5-5 with TRBJ2-1; TRBD2 aligns across 11 bases. The TCR sequence derives from a female donor with Graves disease. This chain's CDR3 is CASSLLAGVGNEQFF. DNA of the CDR3: TGTGCCAGCAGCTTACTAGCGGGAGTGGGCAATGAGCAGTTCTTC.